Listed here are 5 T cell receptor beta chains from one sample, sequenced in a study of T-cell reconstitution after alpha-beta-depleted transplantation in children. This sample's TCRbeta library carried unique molecular identifier barcodes. One entry per CDR3 protein results from TCRdb running MiXCR on the PCR reads. The table shows approximately 100,000 distinct CDR3 sequences, with more than 10% occurring only once. The sample here was PBMCs from the stem cell graft donor, taken from the stem cell graft. Receptor source: a human donor who donated a stem cell graft to a child with inherited bone marrow failure.

This clonotype occurred many times. The V and J genes are TRBV7-2 and TRBJ2-3; D unclear. CDR1 SGHTA and CDR2 FQGNSA come from the germline V gene. Trimming took off 5 bases at V and 2 bases at J, with 11 bases between the two ends. The CDR3 sequence is 14 residues long. CDR3: CASSLRSFTDTQYF. The CDR3 DNA follows: TGTGCCAGCAGCCTTCGGAGCTTCACAGATACGCAGTATTTT.

This clonotype came up a few times. The chain joins TRBV28 to TRBJ2-1; D is undetermined. V shed 6 bases and J shed 9 bases, with 15 bases lying between them. Germline lookup yields CDR1 MDHEN and CDR2 SYDVKM. The CDR3 is 13 amino acids. CDR3 protein: CASSLWGAGEQFF. Here the CDR3 DNA reads TGTGCCAGCAGCCTCTGGGGTGCTGGTGAGCAGTTCTTC.

This clonotype came up many times. DNA of the CDR3: TGCGCCAGCAGCCAAGGGGAGGGTGAGCAGTACTTC. Its protein product is CASSQGEGEQYF. The chain joins TRBV4-1 to TRBJ2-7; 7 bases fit TRBD2. Trimming removed 1 base from V and 7 bases from J; junction bases left unmatched: 1. The CDR3 has 12 amino acids. In germline, CDR1 is MGHRA, CDR2 YSYEKL.

The chain combines TRBV7-9 with TRBJ2-1; no clear D. The CDR3 totals 16 residues. CDR1 SEHNR and CDR2 FQNEAQ come from the germline V gene (reference sequence). Trimming pared 5 bases from V and 3 bases from J, leaving 17 bases between. As DNA, the CDR3 is TGTGCCAGCAGCCTCGGTGAGTCCGAGGACTACAATGAGCAGTTCTTC. Protein sequence: CASSLGESEDYNEQFF.

There are many counts of this clonotype. The rearrangement links TRBV6-5 to TRBJ1-1; TRBD1 is a possible D gene (6 bases). CDR1 is MNHEY and CDR2 is SVGAGI in the germline V gene. The CDR3 runs 15 residues. V lost 5 bases and J lost 5, with 18 bases in between. DNA of the CDR3: TGTGCCAGCAGTCCTCCTACCGCAGGGGAGACTGAAGCTTTCTTT. It yields the protein CASSPPTAGETEAFF.